Listed below are T cell receptor beta chains from one sample, sequenced in a study of blood T cell repertoires in COVID-19. Assay used: immunoSEQ multiplex PCR; TCRdb lists only in-frame clones, some missing. The table includes approximately 82,000 clones, approximately 82% detected once. The source material was peripheral blood. The receptors were gathered from a man between 45 and 60 years old with active or convalescent COVID-19. Both conserved end residues are part of each CDR3. Each record gives: V gene, J gene, D gene, clone size, CDR3 protein, CDR3 DNA. The D gene is left open where the match is weak. Only some rows state a clone size, as once, few, many or a class for expanded clones.

v_call: TRBV12-3/TRBV12-4; j_call: TRBJ1-5; d_call: .; clone_size: .; cdr3_aa: CASGAESNQPQHF; cdr3_nt: TGTGCCAGCGGTGCCGAGAGTAATCAGCCCCAGCATTTT
v_call: TRBV2; j_call: TRBJ2-4; d_call: .; clone_size: .; cdr3_aa: CASSDSNMNIQYF; cdr3_nt: TGTGCCAGCAGTGATTCTAATATGAACATTCAGTACTTC
v_call: TRBV7-9; j_call: TRBJ2-7; d_call: TRBD1; clone_size: once; cdr3_aa: CASSFDRGLSYEQYF; cdr3_nt: TGTGCCAGCAGCTTCGACAGGGGGCTCTCCTACGAGCAGTACTTC
v_call: TRBV6-2/TRBV6-3; j_call: TRBJ2-2; d_call: TRBD2; clone_size: .; cdr3_aa: CASSLSGGDGELFF; cdr3_nt: TGTGCCAGCAGTCTCAGCGGGGGGGACGGGGAGCTGTTTTTT
v_call: TRBV4-1; j_call: TRBJ1-1; d_call: .; clone_size: .; cdr3_aa: CASSQVQTEKAFF; cdr3_nt: TGCGCCAGCAGCCAAGTTCAGACAGAGAAAGCTTTCTTT
v_call: TRBV3-1/TRBV3-2; j_call: TRBJ1-4; d_call: .; clone_size: .; cdr3_aa: CASSYTTNEKLFF; cdr3_nt: TGTGCCAGCAGCTACACAACTAATGAAAAACTGTTTTTT
v_call: TRBV6-6; j_call: TRBJ1-6; d_call: .; clone_size: .; cdr3_aa: CASRGDLRNSPLHF; cdr3_nt: TGTGCCAGCAGAGGGGACTTGAGGAATTCACCCCTCCACTTT
v_call: TRBV18; j_call: TRBJ1-6; d_call: .; clone_size: .; cdr3_aa: CASSPSQPVGNSPLHF; cdr3_nt: TGTGCCAGCTCACCAAGTCAACCGGTCGGTAATTCACCCCTCCACTTT
v_call: TRBV27; j_call: TRBJ2-1; d_call: .; clone_size: .; cdr3_aa: CASSRDNEQFF; cdr3_nt: TGTGCCAGCAGTCGAGACAATGAGCAGTTCTTC
v_call: TRBV5-1; j_call: TRBJ2-6; d_call: .; clone_size: .; cdr3_aa: CASSLGQNSGANVLTF; cdr3_nt: TGCGCCAGCAGCTTGGGTCAGAACTCTGGGGCCAACGTCCTGACTTTC
v_call: TRBV10-1; j_call: TRBJ1-3; d_call: TRBD1; clone_size: once; cdr3_aa: CASTSGQGPGNTIYF; cdr3_nt: TGCGCCAGCACCTCGGGACAGGGTCCTGGAAACACCATATATTTT
v_call: TRBV2; j_call: TRBJ1-6; d_call: .; clone_size: .; cdr3_aa: CARRGVGNSPLHF; cdr3_nt: TGTGCCAGACGGGGAGTCGGTAATTCACCCCTCCACTTT
v_call: TRBV10-1; j_call: TRBJ2-5; d_call: TRBD1; clone_size: .; cdr3_aa: CASSPGQGETQYF; cdr3_nt: TGCGCCAGCAGTCCCGGACAGGGGGAGACCCAGTACTTC
v_call: TRBV6-1; j_call: TRBJ2-3; d_call: TRBD2; clone_size: once; cdr3_aa: CASSVAGGLADTQYF; cdr3_nt: TGTGCCAGCAGTGTAGCGGGGGGGCTCGCAGATACGCAGTATTTT
v_call: TRBV3-1/TRBV3-2; j_call: TRBJ2-5; d_call: TRBD2; clone_size: .; cdr3_aa: CASSLGTSGGETQYF; cdr3_nt: TGTGCCAGCAGCCTCGGGACTAGCGGGGGGGAGACCCAGTACTTC
v_call: TRBV7-2; j_call: TRBJ1-1; d_call: .; clone_size: .; cdr3_aa: CASAHGGAMNTEAFF; cdr3_nt: TGTGCCAGCGCACACGGGGGGGCAATGAACACTGAAGCTTTCTTT
v_call: TRBV2; j_call: TRBJ1-2; d_call: TRBD1; clone_size: many; cdr3_aa: CASRPQGAGYGYTF; cdr3_nt: TGTGCCAGCCGCCCACAGGGGGCTGGGTATGGCTACACCTTC
v_call: TRBV2; j_call: TRBJ2-1; d_call: TRBD2; clone_size: few; cdr3_aa: CASSEVAGATSSYNEQFF; cdr3_nt: TGTGCCAGCAGTGAGGTAGCGGGGGCCACGAGCTCCTACAATGAGCAGTTCTTC
v_call: TRBV6-5; j_call: TRBJ1-2; d_call: TRBD1; clone_size: few; cdr3_aa: CASSRDRAYGYTF; cdr3_nt: TGTGCCAGCAGTCGGGACAGGGCCTATGGCTACACCTTC
v_call: TRBV24-1; j_call: TRBJ1-5; d_call: TRBD1; clone_size: .; cdr3_aa: CATSDDGQGSQPQHF; cdr3_nt: TGTGCCACCAGTGACGATGGACAGGGAAGTCAGCCCCAGCATTTT
v_call: TRBV6-2/TRBV6-3; j_call: TRBJ1-5; d_call: .; clone_size: .; cdr3_aa: CASSYGGGQPQHF; cdr3_nt: TGTGCCAGCAGTTACGGGGGGGGACAGCCCCAGCATTTT
v_call: TRBV9; j_call: TRBJ2-5; d_call: .; clone_size: .; cdr3_aa: CASSVERGSETQYF; cdr3_nt: TGTGCCAGCAGCGTGGAACGGGGTAGCGAGACCCAGTACTTC
v_call: TRBV3-1/TRBV3-2; j_call: TRBJ1-2; d_call: TRBD1; clone_size: .; cdr3_aa: CASSQAPGTGGYGYTF; cdr3_nt: TGTGCCAGCAGCCAAGCCCCCGGGACAGGGGGCTATGGCTACACCTTC
v_call: TRBV2; j_call: TRBJ2-5; d_call: .; clone_size: .; cdr3_aa: CASNIDIQETQYF; cdr3_nt: TGTGCCAGCAATATAGATATACAAGAGACCCAGTACTTC
v_call: TRBV28; j_call: TRBJ2-2; d_call: TRBD2; clone_size: .; cdr3_aa: CASFRGGLTGELFF; cdr3_nt: TGTGCCAGCTTCCGGGGGGGCTTAACCGGGGAGCTGTTTTTT
v_call: TRBV12-1; j_call: TRBJ2-1; d_call: .; clone_size: .; cdr3_aa: CASSFDKLAGSNEQFF; cdr3_nt: TGTGCCAGCAGCTTTGATAAACTAGCGGGGAGCAATGAGCAGTTCTTC
v_call: TRBV28; j_call: TRBJ2-7; d_call: .; clone_size: few; cdr3_aa: CASSLKAGAQQYF; cdr3_nt: TGTGCCAGCAGTTTAAAGGCGGGGGCCCAGCAGTACTTC
v_call: TRBV15; j_call: TRBJ2-5; d_call: TRBD2; clone_size: .; cdr3_aa: CATSRDLAGGPQETQYF; cdr3_nt: TGTGCCACCAGCAGAGATCTAGCGGGGGGGCCACAAGAGACCCAGTACTTC
v_call: TRBV2; j_call: TRBJ1-1; d_call: TRBD1; clone_size: .; cdr3_aa: CASSWTGGETEAFF; cdr3_nt: TGTGCCAGCAGTTGGACAGGGGGCGAAACTGAAGCTTTCTTT
v_call: TRBV5-8; j_call: TRBJ2-3; d_call: .; clone_size: .; cdr3_aa: CASSTGQWGSSTDTQYF; cdr3_nt: TGTGCCAGCAGCACCGGACAGTGGGGTTCTAGCACAGATACGCAGTATTTT
v_call: TRBV25-1; j_call: TRBJ1-6; d_call: TRBD1; clone_size: .; cdr3_aa: CASSEGTGISPLHF; cdr3_nt: TGTGCCAGCAGTGAGGGGACAGGAATCTCACCCCTCCACTTT
v_call: TRBV12-5; j_call: TRBJ2-2; d_call: .; clone_size: .; cdr3_aa: CASGLGTANTGELFF; cdr3_nt: TGTGCTAGTGGTTTGGGGACAGCGAACACCGGGGAGCTGTTTTTT
v_call: TRBV4-1; j_call: TRBJ2-1; d_call: .; clone_size: .; cdr3_aa: CASSQDRSGTYNEQFF; cdr3_nt: TGCGCCAGCAGCCAAGATCGTTCGGGAACTTACAATGAGCAGTTCTTC
v_call: TRBV2; j_call: TRBJ1-3; d_call: .; clone_size: .; cdr3_aa: CASSQGNTIYF; cdr3_nt: TGTGCCAGCAGCCAAGGAAACACCATATATTTT
v_call: TRBV5-1; j_call: TRBJ2-1; d_call: .; clone_size: .; cdr3_aa: CASSPDTASSYNEQFF; cdr3_nt: TGCGCCAGCAGCCCAGACACCGCCAGCTCCTACAATGAGCAGTTCTTC